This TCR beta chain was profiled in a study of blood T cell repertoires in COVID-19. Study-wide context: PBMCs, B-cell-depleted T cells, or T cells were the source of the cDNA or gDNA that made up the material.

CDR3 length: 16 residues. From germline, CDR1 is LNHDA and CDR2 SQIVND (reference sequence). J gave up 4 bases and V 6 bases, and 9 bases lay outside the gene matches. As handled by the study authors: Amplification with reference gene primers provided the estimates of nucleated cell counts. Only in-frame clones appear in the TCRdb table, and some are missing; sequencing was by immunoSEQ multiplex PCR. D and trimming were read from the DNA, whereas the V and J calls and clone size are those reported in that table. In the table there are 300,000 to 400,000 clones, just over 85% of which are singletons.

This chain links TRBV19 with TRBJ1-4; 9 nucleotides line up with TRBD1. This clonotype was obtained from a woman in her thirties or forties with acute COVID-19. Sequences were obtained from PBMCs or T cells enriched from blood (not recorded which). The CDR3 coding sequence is TGTGCCAGTAGAGACAGGGGGAGCTACAGTAATGAAAAACTGTTTTTT. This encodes CASRDRGSYSNEKLFF.